This record looks at one T cell receptor beta chain sequence and its context. The V end lost 3 bases, the J end lost 11 bases, and 16 bases lay between the germline ends. The CDR3 spans 13 residues. This sample was taken from a study of blood T cell repertoires in COVID-19. Sequenced by immunoSEQ multiplex PCR; TCRdb stores in-frame clones only, minus some. Of under 300,000 clones listed, around 82% were seen once; the top ten hold 4% to 6%. The V gene is TRBV12-3 or TRBV12-4, the J gene TRBJ2-5; unclear D gene. The sequencing input was peripheral blood. The receptor's source is an elderly woman with active or convalescent COVID-19. CDR3 sequence reads: CASSFLREPIQYF. The CDR3 DNA sequence: TGTGCCAGCAGTTTCTTGCGAGAGCCTATTCAGTACTTC.